The sequence of this T cell receptor (beta chain) was determined in a study of identical twins. General study findings and limits: Memory repertoires lacked the insertion deficit that abundant cord blood beta clonotypes showed. Recombination models fit unrelated individuals' TCR alpha sharing but underestimated twins'. Rather than following the same donors, the conclusions depended on cross-sectional statistical analysis. Excess sharing between twins was weaker in beta out-of-frame sequences.

This clonotype was seen many times. Its antigen is currently unknown. Germline values: CDR1 SQVTM, CDR2 ANQGSEA. V lost 2 bases, J lost 4 bases, and 1 base stayed unmatched. CDR3 length: 13 amino acids. One entry per CDR3 protein, called by TCRdb with MiXCR from the 5' RACE reads. This table holds some 460,000 distinct CDR3 sequences, 11% to 15% found once. A further study also used this sample, focusing on yellow fever vaccine responses in identical twins.

The chain links TRBV29-1 to TRBJ2-5, with TRBD2 matching 10 bases. The material sequenced was CD4+ T cells sorted from blood. This sequence was found in a woman between 18 and 29 years old in good health. CDR3 in DNA: TGCAGCGTTGAACTAGCGGGAGTAGAGACCCAGTACTTC. Amino acid sequence: CSVELAGVETQYF.